These T cell receptor beta chains were read from a single sample in a study of T cell responses to AZD1222 COVID-19 vaccine. The table came from immunoSEQ multiplex PCR; TCRdb's copy has only in-frame clones and leaves some out. The sample gives some 140,000 clones, roughly nine tenths of which show up once; approximately 5.1% is in the top ten. The sample in question was peripheral blood, obtained on day 0 of MenACWY control vaccination. Every receptor here comes from an adult in good health. CDR3s include the opening cysteine and the closing phenylalanine or tryptophan. Fields, in order: D gene, J gene, V gene, clone size, CDR3 DNA, CDR3 protein. A D gene is named only where the DNA matches it firmly. Clone size is not always given. Where it is, it says once, few, many or a class for expanded clones.

>NA|TRBJ1-1|TRBV19|NA
TGTGCCAGTAGTATAGGAGAGTGGGGCCTGAACACTGAAGCTTTCTTT
CASSIGEWGLNTEAFF
>NA|TRBJ1-1|TRBV5-6|NA
TGTGCCAGCGTTCAGGGCTTGAACACTGAAGCTTTCTTT
CASVQGLNTEAFF
>NA|TRBJ1-1|TRBV7-2|NA
TGTGCCAGCAGCCGGGGAGGGGTGAACACTGAAGCTTTCTTT
CASSRGGVNTEAFF
>NA|TRBJ1-2|TRBV28|once
TGTGCCAGCAGTTTAGGACAGTCTCTTGGCTACACCTTC
CASSLGQSLGYTF
>NA|TRBJ2-1|TRBV7-9|NA
TGTGCCAGCAGTTCCCCTGGCGGACCTTACAATGAGCAGTTCTTC
CASSSPGGPYNEQFF
>NA|TRBJ1-2|TRBV29-1|NA
TGCAGCGTTGAAGGGGGTTGGGATGGCTACACCTTC
CSVEGGWDGYTF
>NA|TRBJ1-3|TRBV4-2|NA
TGTGCCAGCAGCCCCAGGCTCTCTGGAAACACCATATATTTT
CASSPRLSGNTIYF
>NA|TRBJ1-1|TRBV7-6|NA
TGTGCCAGCAGCCCACGGAGGGGCGGGAACACTGAAGCTTTCTTT
CASSPRRGGNTEAFF
>NA|TRBJ1-4|TRBV21-1|NA
TGTGCCAGCAGCACCAGGAGAGCGGCTAATGAAAAACTGTTTTTT
CASSTRRAANEKLFF
>NA|TRBJ1-5|TRBV10-3|NA
TGTGCCATCAGTGACCTCAGCTTGTATAGCAATCAGCCCCAGCATTTT
CAISDLSLYSNQPQHF
>NA|TRBJ1-5|TRBV28|few
TGTGCCAGCACCCAGACGGGGAAAGCTCAGCCCCAGCATTTT
CASTQTGKAQPQHF
>TRBD2|TRBJ2-3|TRBV19|NA
TGTGCCAGTAGTCCGGGACTAGCGGGGACAGATACGCAGTATTTT
CASSPGLAGTDTQYF
>NA|TRBJ1-1|TRBV21-1|NA
TGTGCCAGCAGCAATGGGGACGGAGAAGCTTTCTTT
CASSNGDGEAFF
>NA|TRBJ2-7|TRBV11-3|NA
TGTGCCAGCAGCTTAGAAAACGAGCAGTACTTC
CASSLENEQYF